One T cell receptor beta chain is described in this entry. Germline-derived CDR1 and CDR2 are SGHAT and FQNNGV. V lost 2 bases to trimming and J lost 1 base; unmatched junction nucleotides: 12. The CDR3 has 19 residues. The data were obtained in a study of tumor-infiltrating lymphocytes in localized non-small cell lung cancer. Study-wide background: From each patient, both tumor and uninvolved lung, non-adjacent to tumor, were sampled.

The repertoire was sequenced with immunoSEQ multiplex PCR; TCRdb's copy has only in-frame clones and lacks some. Of about 14,000 clones listed, approximately 70% are singletons. The chain combines TRBV11-2 with TRBJ2-4; the match to TRBD1 covers 9 bases. Sequenced: lung tumor tissue. The receptor comes from a human donor with non-small cell lung cancer. In DNA form, the CDR3 reads TGTGCCAGCAGCTTACGGGGGACAGGGATTAACCCGGCCAAAAACATTCAGTACTTC. The encoded protein is CASSLRGTGINPAKNIQYF.